This T cell receptor (beta chain) is from a study of blood T cell repertoires in COVID-19. Study context: In each case, the material was cDNA or gDNA derived from T cells, B-cell-depleted T cells, or PBMCs.

CDR3 length: 12 residues. The germline CDR1 and CDR2 sequences are SGDLS and YYNGEE. V was cut by 3 bases and J by 8 bases, with 9 bases left in between. Data came from immunoSEQ multiplex PCR; TCRdb stores just in-frame clones and leaves some out. Counted here are over 150,000 clones, under 95% occurring once; the ten biggest clones make up less than 2.5%. The sequencing input was peripheral blood. The rearrangement joins TRBV9 to TRBJ2-1; D perhaps matches TRBD2 (5 bases). This receptor was taken from a man in his late teens or twenties with acute or convalescent COVID-19. The CDR3 DNA follows: TGTGCCAGCAGCGCGGTGGAGGATGAGCAGTTCTTC. This sequence encodes CASSAVEDEQFF.